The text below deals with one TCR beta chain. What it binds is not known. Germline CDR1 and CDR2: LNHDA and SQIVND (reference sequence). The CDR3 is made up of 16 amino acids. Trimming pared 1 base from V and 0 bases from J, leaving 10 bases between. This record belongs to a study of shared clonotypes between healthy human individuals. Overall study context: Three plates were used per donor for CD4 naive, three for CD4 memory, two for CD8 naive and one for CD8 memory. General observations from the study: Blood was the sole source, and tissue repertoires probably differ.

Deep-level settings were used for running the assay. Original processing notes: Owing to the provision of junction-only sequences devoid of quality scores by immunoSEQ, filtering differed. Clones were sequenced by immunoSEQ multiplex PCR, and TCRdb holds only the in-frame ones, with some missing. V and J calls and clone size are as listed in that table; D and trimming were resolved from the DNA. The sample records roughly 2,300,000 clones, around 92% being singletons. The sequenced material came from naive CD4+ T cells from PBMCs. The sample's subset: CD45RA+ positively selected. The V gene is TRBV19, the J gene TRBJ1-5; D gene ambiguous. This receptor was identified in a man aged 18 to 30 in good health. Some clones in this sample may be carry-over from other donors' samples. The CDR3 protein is CASSIGQVISNQPQHF. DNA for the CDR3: TGTGCCAGTAGTATAGGCCAGGTGATTAGCAATCAGCCCCAGCATTTT.